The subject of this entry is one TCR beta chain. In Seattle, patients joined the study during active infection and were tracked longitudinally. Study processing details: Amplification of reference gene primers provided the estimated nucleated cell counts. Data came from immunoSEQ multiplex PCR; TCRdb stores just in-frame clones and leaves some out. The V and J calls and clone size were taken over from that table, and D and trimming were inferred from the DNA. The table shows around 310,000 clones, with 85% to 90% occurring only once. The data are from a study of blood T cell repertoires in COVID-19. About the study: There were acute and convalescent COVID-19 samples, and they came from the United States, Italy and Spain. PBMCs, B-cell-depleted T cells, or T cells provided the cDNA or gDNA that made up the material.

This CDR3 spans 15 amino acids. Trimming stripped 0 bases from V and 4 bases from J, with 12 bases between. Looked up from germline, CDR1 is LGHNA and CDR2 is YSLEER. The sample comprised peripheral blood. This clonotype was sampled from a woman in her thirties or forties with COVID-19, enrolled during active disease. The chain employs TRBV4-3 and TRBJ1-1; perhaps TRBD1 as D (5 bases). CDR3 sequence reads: CASSQDLGLVTEAFF. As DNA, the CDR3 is TGCGCCAGCAGCCAAGATTTGGGGCTGGTCACTGAAGCTTTCTTT.